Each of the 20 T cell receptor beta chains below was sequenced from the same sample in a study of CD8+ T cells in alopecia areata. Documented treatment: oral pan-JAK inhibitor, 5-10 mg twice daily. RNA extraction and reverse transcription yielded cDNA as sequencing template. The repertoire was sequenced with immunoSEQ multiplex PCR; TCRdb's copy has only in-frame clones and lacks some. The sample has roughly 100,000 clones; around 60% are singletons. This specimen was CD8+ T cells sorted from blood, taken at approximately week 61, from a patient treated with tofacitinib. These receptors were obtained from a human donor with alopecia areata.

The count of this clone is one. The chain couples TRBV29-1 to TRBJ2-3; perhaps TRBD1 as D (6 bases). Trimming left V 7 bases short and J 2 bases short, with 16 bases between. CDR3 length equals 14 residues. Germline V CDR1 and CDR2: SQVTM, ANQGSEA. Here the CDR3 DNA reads TGCAGCGGAGAGTTAGACAGGTACACAGATACGCAGTATTTT. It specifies CSGELDRYTDTQYF.

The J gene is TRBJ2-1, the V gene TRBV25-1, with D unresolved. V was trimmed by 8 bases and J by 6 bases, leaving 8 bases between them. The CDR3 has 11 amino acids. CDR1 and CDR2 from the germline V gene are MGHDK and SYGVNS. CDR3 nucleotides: TGTGCCAGCCGGACGGGCAATGAGCAGTTCTTC. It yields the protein CASRTGNEQFF.

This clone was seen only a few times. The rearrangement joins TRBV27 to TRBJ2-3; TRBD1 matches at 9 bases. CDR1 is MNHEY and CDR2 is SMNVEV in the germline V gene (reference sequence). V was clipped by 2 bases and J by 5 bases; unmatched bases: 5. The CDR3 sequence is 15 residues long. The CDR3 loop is CASSLDGQGRDTQYF. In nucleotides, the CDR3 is TGTGCCAGCAGTTTAGATGGACAGGGGAGAGATACGCAGTATTTT.

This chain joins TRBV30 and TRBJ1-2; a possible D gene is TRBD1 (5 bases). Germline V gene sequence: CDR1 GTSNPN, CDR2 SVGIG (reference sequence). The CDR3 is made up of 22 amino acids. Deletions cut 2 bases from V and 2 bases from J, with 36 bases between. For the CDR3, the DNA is TGTGCCTGGAGTCCATTCAGCAGGGCCCCATTTTGGATTCGTCGCACCAACTATGGCTACACCTTC. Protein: CAWSPFSRAPFWIRRTNYGYTF.

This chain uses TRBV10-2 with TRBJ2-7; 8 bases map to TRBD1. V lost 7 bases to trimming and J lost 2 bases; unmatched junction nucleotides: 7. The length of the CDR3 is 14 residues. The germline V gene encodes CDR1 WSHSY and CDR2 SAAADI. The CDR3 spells CASTGTGGAYEQYF. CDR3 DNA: TGCGCCAGCACTGGGACAGGTGGAGCCTACGAGCAGTACTTC.

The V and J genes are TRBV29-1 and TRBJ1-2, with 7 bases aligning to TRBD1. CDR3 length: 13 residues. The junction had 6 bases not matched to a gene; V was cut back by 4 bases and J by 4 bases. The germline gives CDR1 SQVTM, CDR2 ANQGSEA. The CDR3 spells CSVAGSGGYGYTF. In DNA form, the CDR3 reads TGCAGCGTTGCAGGGTCAGGGGGCTATGGCTACACCTTC.

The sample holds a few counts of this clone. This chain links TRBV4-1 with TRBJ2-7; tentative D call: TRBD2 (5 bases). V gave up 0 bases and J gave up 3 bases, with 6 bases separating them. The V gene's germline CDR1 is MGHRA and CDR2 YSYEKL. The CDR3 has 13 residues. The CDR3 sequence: CASSQDRGYEQYF. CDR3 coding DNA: TGCGCCAGCAGCCAAGATCGGGGCTACGAGCAGTACTTC.

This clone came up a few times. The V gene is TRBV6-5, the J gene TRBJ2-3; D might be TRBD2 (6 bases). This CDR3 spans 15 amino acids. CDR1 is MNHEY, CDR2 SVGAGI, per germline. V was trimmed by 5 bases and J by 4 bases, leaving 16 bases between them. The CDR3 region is CASSARDYVSDTQYF. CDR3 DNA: TGTGCCAGCAGTGCGCGGGATTACGTATCAGATACGCAGTATTTT.

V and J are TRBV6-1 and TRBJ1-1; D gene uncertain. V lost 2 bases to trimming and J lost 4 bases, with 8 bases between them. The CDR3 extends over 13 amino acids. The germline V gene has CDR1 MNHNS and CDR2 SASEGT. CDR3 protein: CASSERGSTEAFF. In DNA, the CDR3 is TGTGCCAGCAGTGAACGGGGTTCCACTGAAGCTTTCTTT.

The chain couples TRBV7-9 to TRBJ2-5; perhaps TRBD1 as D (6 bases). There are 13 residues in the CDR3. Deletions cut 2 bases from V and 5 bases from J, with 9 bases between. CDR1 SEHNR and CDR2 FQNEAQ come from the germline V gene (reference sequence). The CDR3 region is CASSLPGVETQYF. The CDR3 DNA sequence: TGTGCCAGCAGCTTACCAGGGGTGGAGACCCAGTACTTC.

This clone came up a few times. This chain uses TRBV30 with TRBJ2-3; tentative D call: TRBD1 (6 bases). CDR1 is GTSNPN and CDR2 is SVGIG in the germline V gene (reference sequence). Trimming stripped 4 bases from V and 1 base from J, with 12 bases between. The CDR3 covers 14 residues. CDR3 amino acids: CAWTPGVGTDTQYF. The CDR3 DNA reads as TGTGCCTGGACCCCAGGGGTAGGCACAGATACGCAGTATTTT. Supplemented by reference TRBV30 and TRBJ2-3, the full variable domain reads SQTIHQWPATLVQPVGSPLSLECTVEGTSNPNLYWYRQAAGRGLQLLFYSVGIGQISSEVPQNLSASRPQDRQFILSSKKLLLSDSGFYLCAWTPGVGTDTQYFGPGTRLTVL.

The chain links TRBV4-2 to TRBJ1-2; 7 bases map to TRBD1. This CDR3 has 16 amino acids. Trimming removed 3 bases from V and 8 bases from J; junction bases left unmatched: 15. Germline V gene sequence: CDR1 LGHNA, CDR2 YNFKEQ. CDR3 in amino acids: CASSHLTDRRRRGYTF. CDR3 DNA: TGTGCCAGCAGCCATCTGACGGACAGGAGGCGGAGGGGCTACACCTTC.

For the CDR3, the DNA is TGTGCCATCGGGGACAGGGGGCACGCAGATACGCAGTATTTT. Translated: CAIGDRGHADTQYF. This chain uses TRBV10-3 with TRBJ2-3; 12 nucleotides match TRBD1. The CDR3 spans 14 residues. Germline V lookup: CDR1 ENHRY, CDR2 SYGVKD. Losses at the gene ends were 8 bases for V and 4 bases for J; bases not matched to a gene: 4.

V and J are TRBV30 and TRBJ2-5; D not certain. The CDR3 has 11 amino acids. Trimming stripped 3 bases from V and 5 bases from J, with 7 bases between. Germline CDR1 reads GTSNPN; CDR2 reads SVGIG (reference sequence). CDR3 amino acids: CAWSDGETQYF. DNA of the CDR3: TGTGCCTGGAGCGACGGTGAGACCCAGTACTTC. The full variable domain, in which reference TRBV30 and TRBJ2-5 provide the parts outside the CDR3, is SQTIHQWPATLVQPVGSPLSLECTVEGTSNPNLYWYRQAAGRGLQLLFYSVGIGQISSEVPQNLSASRPQDRQFILSSKKLLLSDSGFYLCAWSDGETQYFGPGTRLLVL.

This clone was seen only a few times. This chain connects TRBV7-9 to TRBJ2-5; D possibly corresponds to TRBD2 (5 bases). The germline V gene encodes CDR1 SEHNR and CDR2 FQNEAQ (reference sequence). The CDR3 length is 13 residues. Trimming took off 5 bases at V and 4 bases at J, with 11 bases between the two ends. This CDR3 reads CASSPVGVETQYF. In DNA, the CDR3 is TGTGCCAGCAGCCCCGTCGGGGTAGAGACCCAGTACTTC.

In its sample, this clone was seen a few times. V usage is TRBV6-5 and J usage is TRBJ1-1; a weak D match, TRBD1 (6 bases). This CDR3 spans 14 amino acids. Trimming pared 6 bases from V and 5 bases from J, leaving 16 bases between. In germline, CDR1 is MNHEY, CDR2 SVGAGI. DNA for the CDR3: TGTGCCAGCAGGACCCACGGGAGGGGGACTGAAGCTTTCTTT. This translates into CASRTHGRGTEAFF.

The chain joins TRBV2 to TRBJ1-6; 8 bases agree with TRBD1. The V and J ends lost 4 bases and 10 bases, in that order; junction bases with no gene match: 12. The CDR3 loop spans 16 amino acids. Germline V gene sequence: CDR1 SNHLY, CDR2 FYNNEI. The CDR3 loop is CASSGASDRVRSPLHF. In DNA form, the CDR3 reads TGTGCCAGCAGTGGGGCCTCGGACAGGGTACGGTCACCCCTCCACTTT. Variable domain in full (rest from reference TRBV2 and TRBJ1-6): EPEVTQTPSHQVTQMGQEVILRCVPISNHLYFYWYRQILGQKVEFLVSFYNNEISEKSEIFDDQFSVERPDGSNFTLKIRSTKLEDSAMYFCASSGASDRVRSPLHFGNGTRLTVT.

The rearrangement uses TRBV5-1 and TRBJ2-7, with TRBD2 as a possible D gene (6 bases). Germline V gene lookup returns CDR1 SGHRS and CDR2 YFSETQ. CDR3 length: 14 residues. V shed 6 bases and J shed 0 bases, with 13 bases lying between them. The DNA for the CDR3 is TGCGCCAGCACGGGAGAGCTGAGCTCCTACGAGCAGTACTTC. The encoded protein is CASTGELSSYEQYF.

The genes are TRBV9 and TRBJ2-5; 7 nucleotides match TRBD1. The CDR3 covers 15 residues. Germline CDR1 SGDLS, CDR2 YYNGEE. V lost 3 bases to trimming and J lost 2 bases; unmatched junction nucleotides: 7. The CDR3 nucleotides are TGTGCCAGCAGCGAAACCGGGACAGCTCAAGAGACCCAGTACTTC. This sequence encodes CASSETGTAQETQYF.

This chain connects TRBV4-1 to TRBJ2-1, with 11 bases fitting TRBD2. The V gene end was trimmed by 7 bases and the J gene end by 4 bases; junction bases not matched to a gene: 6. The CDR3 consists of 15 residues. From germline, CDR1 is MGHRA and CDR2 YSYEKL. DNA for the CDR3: TGCGCCAGCACCATTATAGCGGGGGGGTACAATGAGCAGTTCTTC. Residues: CASTIIAGGYNEQFF.